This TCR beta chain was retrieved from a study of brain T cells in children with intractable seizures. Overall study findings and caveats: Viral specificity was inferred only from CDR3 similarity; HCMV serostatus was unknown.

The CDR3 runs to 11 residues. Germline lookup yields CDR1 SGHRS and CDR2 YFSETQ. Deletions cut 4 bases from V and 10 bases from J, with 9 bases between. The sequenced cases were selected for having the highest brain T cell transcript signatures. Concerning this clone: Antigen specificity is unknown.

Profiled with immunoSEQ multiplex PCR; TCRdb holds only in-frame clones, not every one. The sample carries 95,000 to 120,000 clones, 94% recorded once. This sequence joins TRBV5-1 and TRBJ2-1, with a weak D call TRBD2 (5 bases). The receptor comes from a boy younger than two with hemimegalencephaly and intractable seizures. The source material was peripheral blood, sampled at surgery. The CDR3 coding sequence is TGCGCCAGCAGCCTCCCGGGGGAGCAGTTCTTC. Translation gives CASSLPGEQFF.